The present entry profiles one T cell receptor beta chain with its context. CDR3 size: 16 residues. Germline V gives CDR1 SGHTA, CDR2 FQGNSA. The V gene lost 0 bases and the J gene lost 2 bases, with 11 bases spanning the gap. These data originate in a study of blood T cell repertoires in COVID-19. Across the whole study: PBMCs, B-cell-depleted T cells, or T cells were the source of the cDNA or gDNA that made up the material.

Using immunoSEQ multiplex PCR, the repertoire was profiled, and TCRdb retains in-frame clones only, with some absent. The sample contains roughly 220,000 clones, roughly 79% of which appear only once. The clonotype comes from a woman of 80 years or more with COVID-19, enrolled during active disease. The chain recombines TRBV7-2 with TRBJ2-1, with D perhaps TRBD2 (7 bases). The sample taken for sequencing was peripheral blood. CDR3 coding DNA: TGTGCCAGCAGCTTAGCGGGAGGGGGGACCTACAATGAGCAGTTCTTC. This gives the protein CASSLAGGGTYNEQFF.